This T cell receptor (beta chain) comes out of a study of human T cells and chemical hapten exposure. As for the study in general: Chiefly female patients presented with alopecia areata, totalis or universalis.

In the authors' methods: With a range of 23,224 to 690,600, the median per sample was roughly 91,000 TCRs. TCRdb re-analysed the RACE reads in MiXCR, keeping a single row per CDR3 protein. TCRdb assigned the V and J calls; the authors' analysis was not used. The table has a few hundred thousand distinct CDR3 sequences, under 6.5% seen once; the top ten hold around 5.8%. General study points: No alteration of TCRs above 1 in 1000 frequency was seen with DPC sensitization.

The CDR3 is made up of 13 amino acids. V gave up 6 bases and J gave up 6 bases, with 17 bases separating them. In germline, CDR1 is SQVTM, CDR2 ANQGSEA. Indicated time point: patch test 2, 6 weeks after DPC sensitization. Specified treatment: therapeutic diphenylcyclopropenone sensitization with weekly scalp DPC. Blood sampling preceded each patch test application. This clonotype was found many times. Its target is not known. V gene TRBV29-1 combines with J gene TRBJ1-2; D not resolved. This specimen consisted of whole blood, obtained in connection with sensitization to the hapten diphenylcyclopropenone (DPC). The receptor was derived from a woman in her late teens or twenties with alopecia areata. Some clones in this sample may be carry-over from other donors' samples. CDR3 loop: CSVALRQRDGYTF. In nucleotides, the CDR3 is TGCAGCGTCGCCCTTCGACAAAGGGATGGCTACACCTTC.